This section outlines one T cell receptor beta chain sequence together with its context. This specimen belongs to a study of control samples from healthy donors and cancer patients. Sequencing was performed with immunoSEQ multiplex PCR; in TCRdb, only in-frame clones are kept and a portion is missing. Of about 130,000 clones in the sample, 92% were seen once. CDR1 LGHNT and CDR2 FRNRAP come from the germline V gene. The length of the CDR3 is 12 residues. The germline V and J ends were trimmed by 5 bases and 4 bases, with 5 bases remaining between them. The TCR sequence derives from a man older than 75 with head and neck cancer. The rearrangement links TRBV12-5 to TRBJ2-2; D remains ambiguous. Specimen: PBMCs. In nucleotides, the CDR3 is TGTGCTAGTGGTACCCGCACCGGGGAGCTGTTTTTT. This codes for CASGTRTGELFF.